A selection of T cell receptor beta chains follows, all from one sample in a study of cytomegalovirus exposure and HLA in healthy donors. Clones were sequenced by immunoSEQ multiplex PCR, and TCRdb holds only the in-frame ones, with some missing. This table has 100,000 to 150,000 clones, approximately 84% appearing once. The sequenced sample consisted of PBMCs. The source of these receptors is a boy younger than 10 in good health and CMV-seronegative. The conserved cysteine and the conserved F or W are not part of the CDR3 here.

cdr3_length	j_call	v_call	cdr3_aa
17	TRBJ1-3	TRBV4-1	ASSQAPLDRDLSGNTIY
11	TRBJ1-2	TRBV7-9	ASSLAGDYGYT
16	TRBJ1-1	TRBV28	ASSPSRGQGALNTEAF
18	TRBJ2-5	TRBV6-1	ASSEAGIWTSVSLQETQY
13	TRBJ2-1	TRBV4-2	ASSLNTGTSNEQF
14	TRBJ1-2	TRBV15	ATSHPGVNPNYGYT
13	TRBJ2-5	TRBV5-1	ASSQGLAGKETQY
13	TRBJ2-1	TRBV19	ASSSSRSVTNEQF
12	TRBJ2-3	TRBV7-9	ASSRTSGTDTQY
10	TRBJ1-5	TRBV30	AWSAGNQPQH
15	TRBJ2-2	TRBV4-2	ASSQDLELGGSGELF
13	TRBJ1-2	TRBV6-1	ASSEVGRGNYGYT
11	TRBJ1-1	TRBV18	ASSPWGHTEAF
13	TRBJ2-1	TRBV6-5	ASSYSKEGGNEQF
12	TRBJ1-2	TRBV7-2	ASSLGQGKYGYT
10	TRBJ2-1	TRBV7-2	ASSFPGNEQF
11	TRBJ1-1	TRBV7-3	ASSSQGDTEAF
14	TRBJ2-3	TRBV4-2	ASSQRTSGETDTQY
15	TRBJ2-7	TRBV7-2	ASSLVGYGTGKYEQY
12	TRBJ1-1	TRBV6-1	ASNPPWTATEAF
13	TRBJ2-3	TRBV7-9	ASSLAGSMTDTQY
14	TRBJ2-2	TRBV29-1	SVRDREIVDTGELF
10	TRBJ2-1	TRBV6-5	ASGGGLGEQF
11	TRBJ1-1	TRBV5-5	ASSPHLSGEAF
13	TRBJ2-3	TRBV19	ASSITGLAPDTQY
11	TRBJ2-1	TRBV4-2	ASSQVGDNEQF
14	TRBJ2-1	TRBV5-1	ASSLEGGWSYNEQF
13	-	TRBV4-1	ASSPGMMTVYEQY
13	TRBJ1-5	TRBV7-8	ASSSRQGLGQPQH
15	TRBJ2-7	TRBV7-9	SSSLGGLSSWGYEQY
13	TRBJ1-1	TRBV6-6	ASSFFGMGSTEAF
12	TRBJ1-2	TRBV10-3	AISEGTGFQGYT
13	TRBJ2-5	TRBV7-2	ASSLGGYVQETQY
12	TRBJ1-1	TRBV7-9	ASSFGQGVSEAF
15	TRBJ2-7	TRBV19	ASSSRTGQGAPYEQY
13	TRBJ1-6	TRBV10-3	AISEPGGGSSPLH
14	TRBJ2-1	TRBV19	ASSIAEGYSYNEQF
12	TRBJ2-3	TRBV6-1	ASSEGREPDTQY
13	TRBJ1-2	TRBV5-1	ASSPRQDSNYGYT
12	TRBJ2-3	TRBV15	ATRGGRITDTQY
12	TRBJ2-3	TRBV30	AWTWTSGTDTQY
14	TRBJ2-2	TRBV7-6	ASSRGVPANTGELF
12	TRBJ1-2	TRBV7-9	ASSILGQGNGYT
10	-	TRBV27	ASGLFSYEQY
13	TRBJ2-1	TRBV6-5	ASSYDPGGANEQF
14	TRBJ2-1	TRBV7-8	ASSHLDRALYDEQF
12	TRBJ1-1	TRBV5-5	ASSPRTVNTEAF
11	TRBJ1-2	TRBV7-9	ASSPDRGEGYT
13	TRBJ2-1	TRBV7-7	ASSPSGSSYNEQF
17	TRBJ1-1	TRBV5-1	ASREGFGTVAVMNTEAF
11	TRBJ1-1	TRBV7-9	AVGGAMNTEAF